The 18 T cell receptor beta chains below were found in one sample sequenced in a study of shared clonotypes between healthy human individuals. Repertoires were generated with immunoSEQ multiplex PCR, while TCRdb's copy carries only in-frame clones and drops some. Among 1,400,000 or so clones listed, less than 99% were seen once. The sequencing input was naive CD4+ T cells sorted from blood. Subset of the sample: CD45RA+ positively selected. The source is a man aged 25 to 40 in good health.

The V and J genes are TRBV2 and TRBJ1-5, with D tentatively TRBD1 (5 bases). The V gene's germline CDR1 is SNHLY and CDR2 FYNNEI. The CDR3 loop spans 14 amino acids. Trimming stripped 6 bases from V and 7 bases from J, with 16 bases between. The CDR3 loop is CASRVQVHGQPQHF. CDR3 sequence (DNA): TGTGCCAGCAGGGTACAGGTCCATGGGCAGCCCCAGCATTTT.

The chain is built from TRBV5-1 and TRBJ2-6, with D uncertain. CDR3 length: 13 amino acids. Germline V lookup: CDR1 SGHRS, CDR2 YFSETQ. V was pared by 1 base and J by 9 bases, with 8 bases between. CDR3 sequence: CASSLKPLNVLTF. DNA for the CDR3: TGCGCCAGCAGCTTGAAACCGCTCAACGTCCTGACTTTC.

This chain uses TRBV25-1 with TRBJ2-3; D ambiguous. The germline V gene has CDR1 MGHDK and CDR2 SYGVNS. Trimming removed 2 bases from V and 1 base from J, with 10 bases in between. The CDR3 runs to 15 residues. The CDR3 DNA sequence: TGTGCCAGCAGTGAAAGTGGGCTTGGCACAGATACGCAGTATTTT. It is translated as CASSESGLGTDTQYF.

The CDR3 loop is CASSTSLSTARMKGYTF. The CDR3 DNA reads as TGTGCCAGCAGCACATCCCTCTCGACAGCTCGTATGAAAGGCTACACCTTC. This sequence joins TRBV14 and TRBJ1-2; D perhaps matches TRBD1 (5 bases). The V gene lost 5 bases and the J gene lost 8 bases, with 27 bases spanning the gap. This CDR3 region has 17 residues. Germline V gene data show CDR1 as SGHDN and CDR2 as FVKESK.

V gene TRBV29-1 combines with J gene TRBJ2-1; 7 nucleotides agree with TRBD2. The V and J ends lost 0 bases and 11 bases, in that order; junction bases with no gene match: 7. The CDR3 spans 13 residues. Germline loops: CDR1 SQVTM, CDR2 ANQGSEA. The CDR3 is CSVEDSEGGKQFF. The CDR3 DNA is TGCAGCGTTGAAGATTCGGAGGGAGGGAAGCAGTTCTTC.

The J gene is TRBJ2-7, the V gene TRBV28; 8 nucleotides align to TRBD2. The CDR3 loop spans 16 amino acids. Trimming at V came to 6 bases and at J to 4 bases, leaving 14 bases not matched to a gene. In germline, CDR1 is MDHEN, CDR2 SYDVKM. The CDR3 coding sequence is TGTGCCAGCAGAACCCCACTGCGGGGGGCGCGGTACGAGCAGTACTTC. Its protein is CASRTPLRGARYEQYF.

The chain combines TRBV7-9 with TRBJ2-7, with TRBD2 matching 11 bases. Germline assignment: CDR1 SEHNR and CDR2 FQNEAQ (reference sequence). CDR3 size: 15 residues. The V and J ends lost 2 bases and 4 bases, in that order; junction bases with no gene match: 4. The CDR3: CASSLLAGGLYEQYF. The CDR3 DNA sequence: TGTGCCAGCAGCTTACTAGCGGGAGGTCTTTACGAGCAGTACTTC.

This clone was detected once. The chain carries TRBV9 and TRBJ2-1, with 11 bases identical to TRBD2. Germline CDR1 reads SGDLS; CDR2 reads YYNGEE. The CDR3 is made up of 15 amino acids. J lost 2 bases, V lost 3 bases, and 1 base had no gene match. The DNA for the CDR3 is TGTGCCAGCAGCGGTAGCGGGAGGGCCTACAATGAGCAGTTCTTC. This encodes CASSGSGRAYNEQFF.

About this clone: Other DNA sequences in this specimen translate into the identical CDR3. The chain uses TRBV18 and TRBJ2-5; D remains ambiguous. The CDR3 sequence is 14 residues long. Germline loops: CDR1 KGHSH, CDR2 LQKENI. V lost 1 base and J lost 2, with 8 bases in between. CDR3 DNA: TGTGCCAGCTCACCACTCGCGGAACAAGAGACCCAGTACTTC. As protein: CASSPLAEQETQYF.

CDR3: CASSVAGGPDEQYF. The DNA of the CDR3 is TGTGCCAGCAGTGTCGCGGGAGGGCCGGACGAGCAGTACTTC. The chain couples TRBV6-1 to TRBJ2-7, with TRBD2 matching over 9 bases. Germline CDR1 is MNHNS and CDR2 is SASEGT. Unmatched junction bases numbered 6, after V lost 4 bases and J lost 5 bases. The CDR3 has 14 amino acids.

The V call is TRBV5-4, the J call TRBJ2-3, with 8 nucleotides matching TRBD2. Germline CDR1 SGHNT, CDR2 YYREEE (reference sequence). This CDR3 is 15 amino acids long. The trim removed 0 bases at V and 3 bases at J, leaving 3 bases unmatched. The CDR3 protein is CASSLGSGKTDTQYF. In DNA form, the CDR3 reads TGTGCCAGCAGCTTGGGTAGCGGGAAAACAGATACGCAGTATTTT. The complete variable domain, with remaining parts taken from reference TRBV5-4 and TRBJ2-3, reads ETGVTQSPTHLIKTRGQQVTLRCSSQSGHNTVSWYQQALGQGPQFIFQYYREEENGRGNFPPRFSGLQFPNYSSELNVNALELDDSALYLCASSLGSGKTDTQYFGPGTRLTVL.

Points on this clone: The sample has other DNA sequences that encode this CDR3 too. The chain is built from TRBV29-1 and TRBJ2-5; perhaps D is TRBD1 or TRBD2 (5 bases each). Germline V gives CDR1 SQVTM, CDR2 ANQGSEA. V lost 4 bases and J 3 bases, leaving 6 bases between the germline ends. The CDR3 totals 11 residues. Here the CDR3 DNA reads TGCAGCGTTGGAGGGGAAGAGACCCAGTACTTC. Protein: CSVGGEETQYF.

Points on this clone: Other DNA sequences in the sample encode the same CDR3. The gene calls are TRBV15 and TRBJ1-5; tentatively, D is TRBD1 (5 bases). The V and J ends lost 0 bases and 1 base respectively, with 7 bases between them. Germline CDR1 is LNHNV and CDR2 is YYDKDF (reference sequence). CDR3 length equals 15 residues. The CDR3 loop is CATSREGGSNQPQHF. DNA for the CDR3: TGTGCCACCAGCAGAGAGGGGGGAAGCAATCAGCCCCAGCATTTT.

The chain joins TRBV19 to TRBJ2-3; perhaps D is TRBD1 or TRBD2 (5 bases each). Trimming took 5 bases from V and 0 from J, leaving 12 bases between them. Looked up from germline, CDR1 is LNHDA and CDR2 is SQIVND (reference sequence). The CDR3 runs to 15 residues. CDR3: CASSGTATSTDTQYF. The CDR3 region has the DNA TGTGCCAGTAGTGGGACGGCTACTAGCACAGATACGCAGTATTTT.

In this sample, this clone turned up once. The CDR3 coding sequence is TGTGCCTGGAGTGGGATTGGGCAGGTGGATAATCAGCCCCAGCATTTT. This translates into CAWSGIGQVDNQPQHF. The V and J genes are TRBV30 and TRBJ1-5, with D unresolved. Trimming removed 1 base at V and 4 bases at J, with 17 bases between. There are 16 residues in the CDR3. Germline CDR1 reads GTSNPN; CDR2 reads SVGIG (reference sequence).

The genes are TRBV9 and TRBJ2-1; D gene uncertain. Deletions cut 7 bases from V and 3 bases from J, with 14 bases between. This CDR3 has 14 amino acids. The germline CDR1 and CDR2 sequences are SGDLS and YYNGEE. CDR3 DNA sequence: TGTGCCAGCTCAGCAAAGGGCCTCTACAATGAGCAGTTCTTC. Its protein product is CASSAKGLYNEQFF. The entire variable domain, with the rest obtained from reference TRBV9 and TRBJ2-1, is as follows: DSGVTQTPKHLITATGQRVTLRCSPRSGDLSVYWYQQSLDQGLQFLIQYYNGEERAKGNILERFSAQQFPDLHSELNLSSLELGDSALYFCASSAKGLYNEQFFGPGTRLTVL.

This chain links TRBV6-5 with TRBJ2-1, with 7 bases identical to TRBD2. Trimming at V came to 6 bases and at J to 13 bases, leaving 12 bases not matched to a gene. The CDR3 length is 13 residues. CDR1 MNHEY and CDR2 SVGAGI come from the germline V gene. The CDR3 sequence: CASSLIGGRTQFF. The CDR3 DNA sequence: TGTGCCAGCAGCCTGATCGGGGGGAGGACCCAGTTCTTC.

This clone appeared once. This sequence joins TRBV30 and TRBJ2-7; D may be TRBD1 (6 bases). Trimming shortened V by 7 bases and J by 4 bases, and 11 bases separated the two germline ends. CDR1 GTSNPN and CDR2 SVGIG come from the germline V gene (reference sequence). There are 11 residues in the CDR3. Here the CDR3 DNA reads TGTGCCTCGTGGACAGATTACGAGCAGTACTTC. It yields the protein CASWTDYEQYF.